Included here is one T cell receptor (beta chain) sequence, with context. Its antigen remains unidentified. This CDR3 is 14 amino acids long. V lost 7 bases and J lost 2, with 12 bases in between. CDR1 is MNHEY and CDR2 is SMNVEV in the germline V gene (reference sequence). Isolated RNA was reverse transcribed in full, so expressed TCRB transcripts were sequenced. Sequenced by immunoSEQ multiplex PCR; TCRdb stores in-frame clones only, minus some. The sample has about 650,000 clones; 9.5% to 15% are singletons. These data belong to a study of beta chain features in type 1 diabetes. Study background: Sorted cells examined across all samples numbered 100 million to 140 million.

Sorted populations all exceeded 98% purity. Study conclusions and caveats: Researchers report that Type 1 diabetes patients had moderately but significantly shorter TCRB CDR3s across all four CD4+ subsets.

J is TRBJ1-3 and V is TRBV27, with D hard to call. The origin of this receptor is a man aged 30-40 years with type 1 diabetes. Sequenced input: naive CD4+ T cells from blood. The CDR3 coding sequence is TGTGCCAGCACTTTCCGGGAACCTGGAAACACCATATATTTT. Translating it yields CASTFREPGNTIYF.